This TCR beta chain originates from a study of T cell responses to AZD1222 COVID-19 vaccine. The CDR3 sequence is 17 residues long. Germline V lookup: CDR1 SGDLS, CDR2 YYNGEE. Trimming shortened V by 0 bases and J by 5 bases, and 17 bases separated the two germline ends. On this clone: The target antigen is unknown.

Repertoires were generated with immunoSEQ multiplex PCR, while TCRdb's copy carries only in-frame clones and drops some. The data contain about 150,000 clones, over 80% of them seen just once; the ten biggest clones take up over 3%. General study points: White British donors predominated, females outnumbered males, and clonal diversity was possibly underestimated. Rises in breadth and depth of Spike-specific TCRs came after two AZD1222 doses.

The chain recombines TRBV9 with TRBJ1-4; a weak D match, TRBD1 (5 bases). The source was peripheral blood, collected 28 days after the second AZD1222 dose. The source is an adult who received the AZD1222 COVID-19 vaccine. The CDR3 bases are TGTGCCAGCAGCGTAGAGGTCGCAGGGCGTGGGAATGAAAAACTGTTTTTT. This gives the protein CASSVEVAGRGNEKLFF.